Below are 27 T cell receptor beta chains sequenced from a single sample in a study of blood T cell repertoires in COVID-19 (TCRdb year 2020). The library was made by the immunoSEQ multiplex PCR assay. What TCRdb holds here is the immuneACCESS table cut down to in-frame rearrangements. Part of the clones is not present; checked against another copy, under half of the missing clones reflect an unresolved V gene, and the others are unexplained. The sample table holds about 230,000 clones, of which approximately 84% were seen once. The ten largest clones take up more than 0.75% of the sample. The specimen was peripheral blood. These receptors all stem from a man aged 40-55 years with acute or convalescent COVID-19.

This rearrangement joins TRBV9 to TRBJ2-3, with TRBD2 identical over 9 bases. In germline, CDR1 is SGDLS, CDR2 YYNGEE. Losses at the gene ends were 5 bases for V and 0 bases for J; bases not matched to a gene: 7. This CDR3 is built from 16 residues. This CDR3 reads CASSPETSGSTDTQYF. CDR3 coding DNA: TGTGCCAGCAGTCCCGAGACTAGCGGTAGCACAGATACGCAGTATTTT.

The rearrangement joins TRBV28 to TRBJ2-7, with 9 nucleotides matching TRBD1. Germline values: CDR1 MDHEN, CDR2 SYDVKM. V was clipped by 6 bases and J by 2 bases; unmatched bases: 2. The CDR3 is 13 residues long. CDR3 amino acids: CASSRDRAYEQYF. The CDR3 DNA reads TGTGCCAGCAGCCGGGACAGGGCCTACGAGCAGTACTTC.

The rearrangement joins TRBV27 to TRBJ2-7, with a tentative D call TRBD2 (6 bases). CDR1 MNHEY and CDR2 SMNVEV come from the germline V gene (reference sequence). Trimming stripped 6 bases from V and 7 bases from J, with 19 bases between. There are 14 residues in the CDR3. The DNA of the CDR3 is TGTGCCAGCAGCCAAGGATCGCTCGGGAGAGAGCAGTACTTC. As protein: CASSQGSLGREQYF.

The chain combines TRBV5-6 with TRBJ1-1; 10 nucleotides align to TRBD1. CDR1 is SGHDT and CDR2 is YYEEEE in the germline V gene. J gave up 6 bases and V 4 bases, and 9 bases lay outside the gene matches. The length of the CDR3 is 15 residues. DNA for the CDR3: TGTGCCAGCAGCCCAGCGGGACAGGGGATCGCTGAAGCTTTCTTT. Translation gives CASSPAGQGIAEAFF.

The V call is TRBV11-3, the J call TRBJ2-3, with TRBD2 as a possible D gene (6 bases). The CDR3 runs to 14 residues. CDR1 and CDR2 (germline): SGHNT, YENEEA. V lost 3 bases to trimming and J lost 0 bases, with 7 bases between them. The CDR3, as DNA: TGTGCCAGCAGCTTCGGGGGAAGCACAGATACGCAGTATTTT. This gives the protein CASSFGGSTDTQYF.

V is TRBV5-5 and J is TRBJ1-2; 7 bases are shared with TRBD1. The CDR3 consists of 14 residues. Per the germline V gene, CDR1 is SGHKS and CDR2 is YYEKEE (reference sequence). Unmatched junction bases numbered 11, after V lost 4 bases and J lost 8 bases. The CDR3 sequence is CASSPETGSNGYTF. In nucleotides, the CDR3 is TGTGCCAGCAGCCCAGAGACAGGGTCTAACGGCTACACCTTC.

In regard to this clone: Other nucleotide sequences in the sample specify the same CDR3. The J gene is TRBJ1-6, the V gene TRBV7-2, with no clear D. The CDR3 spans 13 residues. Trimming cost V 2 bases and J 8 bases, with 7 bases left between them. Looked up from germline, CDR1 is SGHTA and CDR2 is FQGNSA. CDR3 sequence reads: CASSLYTDSPLHF. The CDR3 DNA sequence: TGTGCCAGCAGCTTATACACAGATTCACCCCTCCACTTT. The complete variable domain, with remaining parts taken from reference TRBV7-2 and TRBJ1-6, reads GAGVSQSPSNKVTEKGKDVELRCDPISGHTALYWYRQSLGQGLEFLIYFQGNSAPDKSGLPSDRFSAERTGGSVSTLTIQRTQQEDSAVYLCASSLYTDSPLHFGNGTRLTVT.

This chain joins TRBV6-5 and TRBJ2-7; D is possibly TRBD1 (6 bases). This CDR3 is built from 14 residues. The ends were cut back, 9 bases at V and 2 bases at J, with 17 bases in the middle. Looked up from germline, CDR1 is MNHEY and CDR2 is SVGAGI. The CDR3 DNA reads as TGTGCCAGAAGAGGGACATCTAGAACCTACGAGCAGTACTTC. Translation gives CARRGTSRTYEQYF.

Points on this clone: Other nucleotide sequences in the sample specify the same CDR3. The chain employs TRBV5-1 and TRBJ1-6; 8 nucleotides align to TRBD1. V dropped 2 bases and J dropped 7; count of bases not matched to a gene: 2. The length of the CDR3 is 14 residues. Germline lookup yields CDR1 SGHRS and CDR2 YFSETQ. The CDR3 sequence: CASSFGTGNSPLHF. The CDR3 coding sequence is TGCGCCAGCAGCTTCGGGACAGGAAATTCACCCCTCCACTTT.

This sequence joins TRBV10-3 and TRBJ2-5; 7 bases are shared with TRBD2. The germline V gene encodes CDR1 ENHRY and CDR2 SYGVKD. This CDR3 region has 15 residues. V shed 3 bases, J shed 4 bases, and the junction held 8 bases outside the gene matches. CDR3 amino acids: CAISEGALALETQYF. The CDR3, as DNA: TGTGCCATCAGTGAAGGCGCACTAGCGTTAGAGACCCAGTACTTC.

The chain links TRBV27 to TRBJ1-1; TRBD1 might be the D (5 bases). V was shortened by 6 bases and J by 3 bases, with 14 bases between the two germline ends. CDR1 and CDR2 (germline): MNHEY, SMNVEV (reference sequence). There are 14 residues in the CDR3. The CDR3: CASSPEGRDTEAFF. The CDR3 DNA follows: TGTGCCAGCAGCCCGGAGGGGCGGGACACTGAAGCTTTCTTT.

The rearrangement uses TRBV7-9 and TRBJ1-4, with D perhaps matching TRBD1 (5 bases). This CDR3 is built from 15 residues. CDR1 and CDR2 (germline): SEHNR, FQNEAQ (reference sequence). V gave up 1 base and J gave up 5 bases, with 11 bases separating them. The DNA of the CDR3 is TGTGCCAGCAGCTTAGGGACAAGCCCAAATGAAAAACTGTTTTTT. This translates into CASSLGTSPNEKLFF.

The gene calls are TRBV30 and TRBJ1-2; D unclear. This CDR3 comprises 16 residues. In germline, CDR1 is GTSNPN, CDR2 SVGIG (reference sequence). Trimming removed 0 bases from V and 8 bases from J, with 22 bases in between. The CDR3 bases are TGTGCCTGGAGTGTAGGCAGAACTACCCGGGATTGGGGCTACACCTTC. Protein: CAWSVGRTTRDWGYTF.

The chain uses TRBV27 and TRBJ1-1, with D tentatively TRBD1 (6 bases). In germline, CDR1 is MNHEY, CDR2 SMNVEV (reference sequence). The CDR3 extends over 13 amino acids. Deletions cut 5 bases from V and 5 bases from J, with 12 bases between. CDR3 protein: CASSGQRVTEAFF. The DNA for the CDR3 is TGTGCCAGCAGTGGACAGCGAGTTACTGAAGCTTTCTTT.

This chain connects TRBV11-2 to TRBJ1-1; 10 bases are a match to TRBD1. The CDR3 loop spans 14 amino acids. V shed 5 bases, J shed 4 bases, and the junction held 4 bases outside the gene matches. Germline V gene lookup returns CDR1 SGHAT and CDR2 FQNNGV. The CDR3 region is CASSLGTGATEAFF. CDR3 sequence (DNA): TGTGCCAGCAGCCTGGGGACAGGGGCCACTGAAGCTTTCTTT.

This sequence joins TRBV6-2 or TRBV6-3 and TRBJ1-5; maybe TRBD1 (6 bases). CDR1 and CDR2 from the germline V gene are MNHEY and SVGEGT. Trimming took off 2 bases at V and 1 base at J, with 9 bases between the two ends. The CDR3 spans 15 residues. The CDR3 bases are TGTGCCAGCAGTTACGGGGACAAGAGCAATCAGCCCCAGCATTTT. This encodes CASSYGDKSNQPQHF.

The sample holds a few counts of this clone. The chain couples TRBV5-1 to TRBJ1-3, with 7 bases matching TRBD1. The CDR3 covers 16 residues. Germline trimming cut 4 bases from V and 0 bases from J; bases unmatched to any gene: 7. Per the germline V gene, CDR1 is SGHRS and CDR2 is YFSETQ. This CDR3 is CASSQGQINSGNTIYF. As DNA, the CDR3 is TGCGCCAGCAGCCAGGGACAGATTAACTCTGGAAACACCATATATTTT.

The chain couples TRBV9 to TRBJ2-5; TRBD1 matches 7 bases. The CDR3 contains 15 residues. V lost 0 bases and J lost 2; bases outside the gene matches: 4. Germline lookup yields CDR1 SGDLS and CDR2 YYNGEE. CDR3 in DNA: TGTGCCAGCAGCGTAGCGGGCAGGGGGCAAGAGACCCAGTACTTC. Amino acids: CASSVAGRGQETQYF.

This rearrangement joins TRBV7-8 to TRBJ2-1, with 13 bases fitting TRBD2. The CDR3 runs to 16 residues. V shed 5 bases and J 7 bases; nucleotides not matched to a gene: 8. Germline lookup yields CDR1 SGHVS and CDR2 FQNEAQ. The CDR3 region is CASSTQTSGGRNEQFF. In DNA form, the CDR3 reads TGTGCCAGCAGCACGCAGACTAGCGGGGGGCGTAATGAGCAGTTCTTC.

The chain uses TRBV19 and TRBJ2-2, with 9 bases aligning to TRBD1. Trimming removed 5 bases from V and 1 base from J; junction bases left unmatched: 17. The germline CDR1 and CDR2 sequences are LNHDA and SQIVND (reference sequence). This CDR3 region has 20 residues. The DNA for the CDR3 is TGTGCCAGTAGTTTCTTAATAGGCAACGCGGGACAGGGGAACACCGGGGAGCTGTTTTTT. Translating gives CASSFLIGNAGQGNTGELFF.

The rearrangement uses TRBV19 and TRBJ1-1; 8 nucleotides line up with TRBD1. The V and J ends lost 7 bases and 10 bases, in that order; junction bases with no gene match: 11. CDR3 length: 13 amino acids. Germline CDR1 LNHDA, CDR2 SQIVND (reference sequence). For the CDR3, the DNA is TGTGCCAGTACGTCCCGGGACAGGCGCGCAGCTTTCTTT. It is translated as CASTSRDRRAAFF.

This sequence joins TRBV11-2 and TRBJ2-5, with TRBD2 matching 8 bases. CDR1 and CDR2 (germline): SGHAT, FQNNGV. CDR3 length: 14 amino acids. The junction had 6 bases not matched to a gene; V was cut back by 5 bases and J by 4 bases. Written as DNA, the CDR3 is TGTGCCAGCAGCGGAGGGACTAGAAGAGAGACCCAGTACTTC. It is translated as CASSGGTRRETQYF.

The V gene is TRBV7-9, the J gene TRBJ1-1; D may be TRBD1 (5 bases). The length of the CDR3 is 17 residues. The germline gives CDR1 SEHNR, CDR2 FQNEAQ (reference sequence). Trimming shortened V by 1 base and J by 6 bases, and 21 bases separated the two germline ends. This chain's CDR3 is CASSLGVAGLSIAEAFF. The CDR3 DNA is TGTGCCAGCAGCTTAGGGGTGGCGGGACTCTCAATCGCTGAAGCTTTCTTT.

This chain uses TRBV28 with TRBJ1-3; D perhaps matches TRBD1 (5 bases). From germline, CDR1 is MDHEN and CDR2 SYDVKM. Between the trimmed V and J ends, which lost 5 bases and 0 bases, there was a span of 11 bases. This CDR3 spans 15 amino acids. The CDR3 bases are TGTGCCAGCAGTCGTCAGGGTACCTCTGGAAACACCATATATTTT. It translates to CASSRQGTSGNTIYF.

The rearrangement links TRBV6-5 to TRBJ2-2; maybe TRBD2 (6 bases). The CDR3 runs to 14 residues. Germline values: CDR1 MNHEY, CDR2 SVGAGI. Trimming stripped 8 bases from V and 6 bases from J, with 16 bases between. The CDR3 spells CASGGTFRAGELFF. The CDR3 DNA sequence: TGTGCCAGCGGGGGGACTTTCAGGGCCGGGGAGCTGTTTTTT.

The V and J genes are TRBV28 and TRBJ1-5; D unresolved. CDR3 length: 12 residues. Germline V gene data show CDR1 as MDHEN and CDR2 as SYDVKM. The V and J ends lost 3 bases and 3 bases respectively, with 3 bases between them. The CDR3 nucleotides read TGTGCCAGCAGTTTGGCCAATCAGCCCCAGCATTTT. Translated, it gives CASSLANQPQHF.

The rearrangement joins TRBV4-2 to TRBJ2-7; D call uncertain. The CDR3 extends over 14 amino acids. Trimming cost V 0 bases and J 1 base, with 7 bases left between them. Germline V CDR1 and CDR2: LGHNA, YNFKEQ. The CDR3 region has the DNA TGTGCCAGCAGCCAAGACCCGGGTTCCTACGAGCAGTACTTC. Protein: CASSQDPGSYEQYF.